Below, 18 T cell receptor beta chains from the same sample are listed, as sequenced in a study of cytomegalovirus exposure and HLA in healthy donors. PCR employed 60 Vbeta and 13 Jbeta primers. Data came from immunoSEQ multiplex PCR; TCRdb stores just in-frame clones and leaves some out. The sample holds about 120,000 clones, about 70% seen once. Sequencing was done on a sample of PBMCs. The origin of the receptors is a human donor in good health.

Worth noting for this clone: This specimen includes other DNA sequences encoding the same CDR3. V and J are TRBV30 and TRBJ1-5; maybe TRBD1 (5 bases). Germline V gene data show CDR1 as GTSNPN and CDR2 as SVGIG (reference sequence). This CDR3 has 13 amino acids. Trimming shortened V by 1 base and J by 1 base, and 5 bases separated the two germline ends. CDR3 residues: CAWSAGSNQPQHF. DNA for the CDR3: TGTGCCTGGAGTGCAGGGAGCAATCAGCCCCAGCATTTT.

The V call is TRBV18, the J call TRBJ2-6; the match to TRBD1 covers 7 bases. Germline-derived CDR1 and CDR2 are KGHSH and LQKENI. The V segment lost 1 base and the J segment 1 base; nucleotides outside the gene matches: 7. CDR3 length: 18 amino acids. The CDR3, as DNA: TGTGCCAGCTCACCACAGGACAGGTTGACTTCTGGGGCCAACGTCCTGACTTTC. Translating it yields CASSPQDRLTSGANVLTF. The full variable domain, rest sourced from reference TRBV18 and TRBJ2-6, is NAGVMQNPRHLVRRRGQEARLRCSPMKGHSHVYWYRQLPEEGLKFMVYLQKENIIDESGMPKERFSAEFPKEGPSILRIQQVVRGDSAAYFCASSPQDRLTSGANVLTFGAGSRLTVL.

This chain connects TRBV7-6 to TRBJ2-3; 9 nucleotides line up with TRBD2. The V gene's germline CDR1 is SGHVS and CDR2 FNYEAQ. The CDR3 runs 16 residues. Trimming took 0 bases from V and 2 from J; bases not matched to a gene: 3. In DNA form, the CDR3 reads TGTGCCAGCAGCTTAGCGGCTAGCGGGAACACAGATACGCAGTATTTT. As protein: CASSLAASGNTDTQYF.

The chain joins TRBV5-6 to TRBJ2-3, with TRBD2 identical over 11 bases. There are 15 residues in the CDR3. The ends lost 1 base at V and 6 bases at J; junction bases unmatched: 4. Germline assignment: CDR1 SGHDT and CDR2 YYEEEE. The CDR3 protein is CASSLSSGGADTQYF. The CDR3 DNA follows: TGTGCCAGCAGCTTGAGTAGCGGGGGGGCGGATACGCAGTATTTT.

The chain couples TRBV27 to TRBJ2-3, with D maybe TRBD2 (6 bases). CDR3 length: 16 amino acids. Germline loops: CDR1 MNHEY, CDR2 SMNVEV (reference sequence). V lost 0 bases and J lost 2, with 12 bases in between. The chain's CDR3 is CASSLSPGRHTDTQYF. For the CDR3, the DNA is TGTGCCAGCAGTTTATCGCCAGGGAGGCACACAGATACGCAGTATTTT.

This clone turned up a few times. J is TRBJ2-4 and V is TRBV30; no clear D gene. The V end lost 7 bases, the J end lost 1 base, and 11 bases lay between the germline ends. The CDR3 extends over 13 amino acids. Germline V lookup: CDR1 GTSNPN, CDR2 SVGIG (reference sequence). The CDR3 region is CASTNTAKNIQYF. Here the CDR3 DNA reads TGTGCCTCCACGAATACTGCCAAAAACATTCAGTACTTC.

With respect to this clone: The same CDR3 also results from other DNA sequences found in this sample. This rearrangement joins TRBV5-6 to TRBJ1-5, with TRBD1 matching 8 bases. The CDR3 length is 15 residues. The J segment lost 3 bases and the V segment lost 1 base, leaving 3 bases of the junction unmatched. CDR1 SGHDT and CDR2 YYEEEE come from the germline V gene. CDR3 nucleotide sequence: TGTGCCAGCAGCTTGACAGGGGGAAACAATCAGCCCCAGCATTTT. This sequence encodes CASSLTGGNNQPQHF.

The CDR3: CASSSDRAPTDTQYF. CDR3 nucleotide sequence: TGCGCCAGCAGCTCTGACAGGGCCCCCACAGATACGCAGTATTTT. The V and J genes are TRBV5-1 and TRBJ2-3; TRBD1 matches 7 bases. CDR3 length: 15 residues. Germline assignment: CDR1 SGHRS and CDR2 YFSETQ. Trimming took 3 bases from V and 2 from J; bases not matched to a gene: 6.

The chain uses TRBV29-1 and TRBJ2-7; 11 bases map to TRBD2. With V trimmed by 4 bases and J by 4 bases, 9 bases remained unmatched. CDR1 is SQVTM, CDR2 ANQGSEA, per germline. The CDR3 has 15 residues. CDR3 DNA sequence: TGCAGCGTTGTATCGACTAGCGGGATTTCTTACGAGCAGTACTTC. Translation: CSVVSTSGISYEQYF.

The gene calls are TRBV27 and TRBJ2-2; 8 nucleotides match TRBD1. The CDR3 extends over 16 amino acids. V lost 6 bases to trimming and J lost 5 bases; unmatched junction nucleotides: 11. Germline assignment: CDR1 MNHEY and CDR2 SMNVEV (reference sequence). CDR3 residues: CASSLVAGGMTGELFF. The CDR3 DNA reads as TGTGCCAGCAGCCTCGTGGCAGGGGGCATGACCGGGGAGCTGTTTTTT.

The gene calls are TRBV6-1 and TRBJ2-1; 9 bases align to TRBD2. J gave up 2 bases and V 10 bases, and 6 bases lay outside the gene matches. Germline CDR1 and CDR2: MNHNS and SASEGT. The length of the CDR3 is 14 residues. Here the CDR3 DNA reads TGTGCCACCTCCGGCGGGAGGGCCTACAATGAGCAGTTCTTC. This translates into CATSGGRAYNEQFF.

The chain combines TRBV11-2 with TRBJ2-7; perhaps TRBD2 as D (5 bases). V shed 4 bases and J shed 4 bases, with 8 bases lying between them. The CDR3 runs to 12 residues. The germline gives CDR1 SGHAT, CDR2 FQNNGV. CDR3 sequence: CASSSSGYEQYF. The CDR3 nucleotides read TGTGCCAGCAGCTCCAGCGGTTACGAGCAGTACTTC.

This clone has only a few counts. V is TRBV30 and J is TRBJ2-7; unclear D gene. Germline V lookup: CDR1 GTSNPN, CDR2 SVGIG (reference sequence). The ends were cut back, 0 bases at V and 4 bases at J, with 10 bases in the middle. The CDR3 covers 13 residues. CDR3 DNA sequence: TGTGCCTGGAGTGTTGGTGGCCTTTACGAGCAGTACTTC. Amino acid sequence: CAWSVGGLYEQYF. Filled out from reference TRBV30 and TRBJ2-7, the complete variable domain reads SQTIHQWPATLVQPVGSPLSLECTVEGTSNPNLYWYRQAAGRGLQLLFYSVGIGQISSEVPQNLSASRPQDRQFILSSKKLLLSDSGFYLCAWSVGGLYEQYFGPGTRLTVT.

CDR3 protein: CASSYAAGTGANEQFF. In DNA, the CDR3 is TGTGCCAGCAGTTACGCGGCCGGGACAGGGGCAAATGAGCAGTTCTTC. The chain is built from TRBV6-5 and TRBJ2-1, with 10 bases identical to TRBD1. The J segment lost 7 bases and the V segment lost 2 bases, leaving 8 bases of the junction unmatched. Germline V gene lookup returns CDR1 MNHEY and CDR2 SVGAGI. The CDR3 runs 16 residues.

The chain employs TRBV6-5 and TRBJ1-5; TRBD1 matches at 8 bases. This CDR3 is built from 14 residues. Per germline, CDR1 MNHEY and CDR2 SVGAGI. V lost 4 bases and J lost 2; bases outside the gene matches: 1. The CDR3 DNA sequence: TGTGCCAGCAGTTTGGGACAGGGCAATCAGCCCCAGCATTTT. Amino acids: CASSLGQGNQPQHF.

The chain employs TRBV27 and TRBJ2-3; D gene unclear. This CDR3 has 14 amino acids. V lost 1 base to trimming and J lost 1 base, with 6 bases between them. The V gene's germline CDR1 is MNHEY and CDR2 SMNVEV (reference sequence). The CDR3 here is CASSLLAGTDTQYF. The CDR3 DNA is TGTGCCAGCAGTTTATTGGCGGGCACAGATACGCAGTATTTT.

Worth noting for this clone: This same CDR3 is encoded by further DNA sequences in the sample. This sequence joins TRBV9 and TRBJ2-5; TRBD2 matches 8 bases. V trimming: 3 bases; J trimming: 3 bases; junction bases outside the gene matches: 13. The CDR3 extends over 17 amino acids. Germline V gives CDR1 SGDLS, CDR2 YYNGEE. CDR3 bases: TGTGCCAGCAGCGGTCCCTCGAGAGGGCGGGGGGAAGAGACCCAGTACTTC. The encoded protein is CASSGPSRGRGEETQYF.

This chain connects TRBV27 to TRBJ1-1; 7 bases map to TRBD1. This CDR3 is built from 14 residues. Germline CDR1 reads MNHEY; CDR2 reads SMNVEV (reference sequence). J gave up 3 bases and V 6 bases, and 7 bases lay outside the gene matches. CDR3 DNA sequence: TGTGCCAGCAGAAAACAGGGGTCGTACACTGAAGCTTTCTTT. It yields the protein CASRKQGSYTEAFF.